This is a list of T cell receptor beta chains from one sample in a study of blood T cell repertoires in COVID-19. Sequenced by immunoSEQ multiplex PCR; TCRdb stores in-frame clones only, minus some. The sample holds about 260,000 clones, approximately 87% seen once. Sequencing input: peripheral blood. Receptors were obtained from a woman in her thirties or forties who had recovered from COVID-19. The CDR3 runs from the conserved cysteine through the conserved F or W. The order of the fields is J gene, D gene, clone size, V gene, CDR3 DNA, CDR3 protein. A D gene is named only where the DNA matches it firmly. The size entry is marked missing in some rows and otherwise reads once, few, many or a size class.

TRBJ1-1 | . | . | TRBV9 | TGTGCCAGCAGCGGCGGGCGGTCATTGAACACTGAAGCTTTCTTT | CASSGGRSLNTEAFF
TRBJ2-2 | TRBD1 | . | TRBV3-1/TRBV3-2 | TGTGCCAGCAGACCTAGGACAGGGTCAACCGGGGAGCTGTTTTTT | CASRPRTGSTGELFF
TRBJ1-2 | . | once | TRBV9 | TGTGCCAGCAGCCCCCGTGCGGGGAGGACTAGGGGCTACACCTTC | CASSPRAGRTRGYTF
TRBJ1-2 | . | . | TRBV6-5 | TGTGCCAGCAGTTACGGTTGGGGGGAGGGCTACACCTTC | CASSYGWGEGYTF
TRBJ1-6 | TRBD1 | . | TRBV24-1 | TGTGCCACCAGTGATTTGAACCTGGGGGGACAGGCCGTACCTGCTCACTTT | CATSDLNLGGQAVPAHF
TRBJ1-1 | TRBD1 | . | TRBV10-3 | TGTGCCATCAGTGAGTCTACAGGGGGCGTCGCTGAAGCTTTCTTT | CAISESTGGVAEAFF
TRBJ1-2 | . | . | TRBV29-1 | TGCAGCGTTGCTTACGAGGGGTGGAGGACTATTGGCTACACCTTC | CSVAYEGWRTIGYTF
TRBJ1-2 | TRBD1 | . | TRBV5-4 | TGTGCCAGCAGCTTTGGGACAGGGGGCTCTTCAAACTATGGCTACACCTTC | CASSFGTGGSSNYGYTF
TRBJ1-5 | . | few | TRBV6-5 | TGTGCCAGCAGTTACGCAGGGGCTAGCAATCAGCCCCAGCATTTT | CASSYAGASNQPQHF
TRBJ2-2 | TRBD1 | . | TRBV2 | TGTGCCGGAGTGGGGACAGGGAACACCGGGGAGCTGTTTTTT | CAGVGTGNTGELFF
TRBJ2-3 | TRBD1 | . | TRBV27 | TGTGCCAGCAGGCCCGCCTCCGGGACAGAGATGGTGGATACGCAGTATTTT | CASRPASGTEMVDTQYF
TRBJ1-2 | TRBD1 | . | TRBV5-1 | TGCGCCAGCAGCGAACCTACAGGGGGGGGTGGCTACACCTTC | CASSEPTGGGGYTF
TRBJ1-2 | . | . | TRBV12-3/TRBV12-4 | TGTGCCAGCACCCCCCTGGGCCAGGTTGGCTACACCTTC | CASTPLGQVGYTF
TRBJ2-1 | TRBD2 | . | TRBV9 | TGTGCCAGCAGCGCCGGACTAGTCCTTGGTAATGAGCAGTTCTTC | CASSAGLVLGNEQFF
TRBJ2-1 | . | . | TRBV6-5 | TGTGCCAGCAGAGACTCTATCCGGCGGGATGAGCAATTCTTC | CASRDSIRRDEQFF
TRBJ2-5 | TRBD2 | . | TRBV11-2 | TGTGCCAGCAGCTTCGGCGGGGGGTCTGGGGAGACCCAGTACTTC | CASSFGGGSGETQYF
TRBJ2-5 | TRBD1 | . | TRBV7-2 | TGTGCCAGCAGAGACTTAGGGGGCATTCTTCTTTACCAAGAGACCCAGTACTTC | CASRDLGGILLYQETQYF
TRBJ2-3 | TRBD2 | . | TRBV3-1/TRBV3-2 | TGTGCCAGCAGCCGAGCTCCAGCGGGGGTGAGGACAGATACGCAGTATTTT | CASSRAPAGVRTDTQYF
TRBJ1-2 | TRBD1 | medium-sized | TRBV7-6 | TGTGCCAGCAGCTTGTCACAGGGGCTAGCTAACTATGGCTACACCTTC | CASSLSQGLANYGYTF
TRBJ1-5 | TRBD1 | . | TRBV7-2 | TGTGCCAGCAGCTCCCACGGGACAGGGAATCAGCCCCAGCATTTT | CASSSHGTGNQPQHF
TRBJ1-2 | TRBD1 | once | TRBV6-5 | TGTGCCAGCAGTTCCCCCGAAGCAGGGGGCCACTATGGCTACACCTTC | CASSSPEAGGHYGYTF
TRBJ1-2 | TRBD1 | . | TRBV5-1 | TGCGCCAGCAGCTCACAGGGGGGGAGCTATGGCTACACCTTC | CASSSQGGSYGYTF
TRBJ1-4 | . | . | TRBV21-1 | TGTGCCAGCAGCGGACCGGAGACAGGGAGGAATGAAAAACTGTTTTTT | CASSGPETGRNEKLFF
TRBJ1-4 | . | few | TRBV29-1 | TGCAGCGTTGGCTCAGGTCGGACTAATGAAAAACTGTTTTTT | CSVGSGRTNEKLFF
TRBJ1-5 | TRBD1 | . | TRBV10-2 | TGCGCCAGCAGACGACAGGGTAGCAATCAGCCCCAGCATTTT | CASRRQGSNQPQHF
TRBJ2-5 | TRBD2 | . | TRBV10-2 | TGCGCCAGCAGTGAGGGACTAGCGGGTTGGGGAAGAGAGACCCAGTACTTC | CASSEGLAGWGRETQYF
TRBJ1-2 | . | . | TRBV19 | TGTGCCAGTAGCACCTTGGGTTTGGCGGGAGCTAACTATGGCTACACCTTC | CASSTLGLAGANYGYTF
TRBJ1-5 | . | once | TRBV7-2 | TGTGCCAGCACCTCGGGACAACCCAATCAGCCCCAGCATTTT | CASTSGQPNQPQHF
TRBJ1-6 | . | . | TRBV4-1 | TGCGCCAGCAGCCAAGAAGGTTCGGACAGCTCCTATAATTCACCCCTCCACTTT | CASSQEGSDSSYNSPLHF
TRBJ1-2 | . | . | TRBV7-8 | TGTGCCAGCAGCTTAGGACCCCCGGGTGGCTACACCTTC | CASSLGPPGGYTF
TRBJ1-3 | TRBD1 | . | TRBV7-9 | TGTGCCAGCAGCTGGACAGGGAGAAACACCATATATTTT | CASSWTGRNTIYF
TRBJ1-6 | TRBD1 | . | TRBV7-8 | TGTGCCAGCAGCTTAGTCGGACAGGGGGGTTCACCCCTCCACTTT | CASSLVGQGGSPLHF
TRBJ1-6 | . | . | TRBV5-1 | TGCGCCAGCAGCTTGGTTAGGGCAGGGGACCACCCGCTTGAAGGCACCCTCCACTTT | CASSLVRAGDHPLEGTLHF
TRBJ2-5 | TRBD2 | . | TRBV7-7 | TGTGCCAGCAGCTTAGGACTAGCGGGACGCGGGGAGACCCAGTACTTC | CASSLGLAGRGETQYF
TRBJ1-1 | . | . | TRBV30 | TGTGCCTGGAATAGTTTGGTGGCGGACACTGAAGCTTTCTTT | CAWNSLVADTEAFF
TRBJ2-1 | TRBD1 | once | TRBV19 | TGTGCCAGTGACTCCAGGACAGGGAACGGCGATGAGCAGTTCTTC | CASDSRTGNGDEQFF
TRBJ2-2 | . | . | TRBV5-1 | TGCGCCAGCAGCTTGTTCCAGGGAGGGGAGCTGTTTTTT | CASSLFQGGELFF
TRBJ2-5 | TRBD2 | . | TRBV4-1 | TGCGCCAGCAGCCCCCGGGGGGGAGAGACCCAGTACTTC | CASSPRGGETQYF
TRBJ2-7 | TRBD2 | once | TRBV11-2 | TGTGCCAGCAGCTTAGGAGTAGCGGGGGGCTACGAGCAGTACTTC | CASSLGVAGGYEQYF
TRBJ1-2 | TRBD1 | . | TRBV6-5 | TGTGCCAGCAGTCCAAACCACAGGGGAGGCTATGGCTACACCTTC | CASSPNHRGGYGYTF
TRBJ1-1 | TRBD1 | . | TRBV4-3 | TGCGCCAGCAGCTTTGGGACAGCCGGGACACTAGAAGCTTTCTTT | CASSFGTAGTLEAFF
TRBJ1-4 | . | . | TRBV19 | TGTGCCACCCAGGACATCTCAACTAATGAAAAACTGTTTTTT | CATQDISTNEKLFF
TRBJ2-1 | TRBD2 | . | TRBV5-1 | TGCGCCAGCAGCATGCCGGGACTAGCGGGGGGTTACAATGAGCAGTTCTTC | CASSMPGLAGGYNEQFF
TRBJ1-2 | TRBD1 | . | TRBV18 | TGTGCCAGCTCACCGCCAGCCTCCGGGACAGGGGGCGATGGCTACACCTTC | CASSPPASGTGGDGYTF
TRBJ1-2 | TRBD1 | . | TRBV4-1 | TGCGCCAGCAGCCTAATCCGGGGACAGGAACACACCTTC | CASSLIRGQEHTF
TRBJ1-4 | TRBD1 | . | TRBV5-4 | TGTGCCAGCAGCCCAAGAACCGGGACAGGGGGCTCGGCTAATGAAAAACTGTTTTTT | CASSPRTGTGGSANEKLFF
TRBJ2-3 | . | . | TRBV3-1/TRBV3-2 | TGTGCCAGCAGCCAAGAAGCCTATAGCTATACGCAGTATTTT | CASSQEAYSYTQYF
TRBJ1-1 | . | . | TRBV5-4 | TGTGCCAGCAGCTTGGCGTCGAACACTGAAGCTTTCTTT | CASSLASNTEAFF
TRBJ2-1 | TRBD2 | . | TRBV5-6 | TGTGCCAGCAGCTTGGCGCAGGGAGGGTACAATGAGCAGTTCTTC | CASSLAQGGYNEQFF
TRBJ1-1 | . | . | TRBV6-5 | TGTGCCAGCAGTTACGTCTACGGGGACACTGAAGCTTTCTTT | CASSYVYGDTEAFF
TRBJ1-1 | TRBD1 | . | TRBV13 | TGTGCCAGCAGCCCCCGGACAGGGGACACTGAAGCTTTCTTT | CASSPRTGDTEAFF
TRBJ1-2 | TRBD1 | . | TRBV19 | TGTGCCAGTAGTACTGGACAGGGCGACTATGGCTACACCTTC | CASSTGQGDYGYTF